Following are 9 T cell receptor beta chains from one sample sequenced in a study of cytomegalovirus exposure and HLA in healthy donors. The PCR was carried out with 60 Vbeta primers and 13 Jbeta primers. Libraries were prepared by immunoSEQ multiplex PCR; TCRdb keeps only in-frame clonotypes and omits some of them. In the table there are around 120,000 clones, around 80% of which are singletons. Sequencing was performed on PBMCs. The receptors stem from a man under 40 in good health and CMV-seronegative.

The table lists this clone with a count of one. This sequence joins TRBV5-4 and TRBJ1-2; D unclear. From germline, CDR1 is SGHNT and CDR2 YYREEE (reference sequence). Trimming stripped 1 base from V and 7 bases from J, with 14 bases between. The CDR3 spans 14 residues. The CDR3 bases are TGTGCCAGCAGCTTGCACAGCTTCTCCCCTGGCTACACCTTC. Its protein is CASSLHSFSPGYTF.

The V gene is TRBV7-6, the J gene TRBJ2-3; 13 bases are a match to TRBD2. Trimming took 5 bases from V and 3 from J; bases not matched to a gene: 20. The CDR3 spans 21 residues. Germline values: CDR1 SGHVS, CDR2 FNYEAQ. The CDR3 region has the DNA TGTGCCAGCAGCCCCCGGGCCGGGACTAGCGGGACGTCCCTCCATACAGATACGCAGTATTTT. Amino acid sequence: CASSPRAGTSGTSLHTDTQYF.

This clone has a handful of counts. The rearrangement joins TRBV11-2 to TRBJ2-7; D may be TRBD2 (6 bases). The germline CDR1 and CDR2 sequences are SGHAT and FQNNGV. Trimming shortened V by 5 bases and J by 4 bases, and 18 bases separated the two germline ends. The CDR3 consists of 15 residues. The CDR3 DNA reads as TGTGCCAGCAGCCCCGGAGGGTACGGGCCATACGAGCAGTACTTC. Protein sequence: CASSPGGYGPYEQYF.

This CDR3 is CASSLQENTEAFF. For the CDR3, the DNA is TGTGCCAGCAGCTTACAGGAGAACACTGAAGCTTTCTTT. This chain links TRBV7-3 with TRBJ1-1; D gene ambiguous. The V end was cut by 2 bases, the J end by 1 base, with 5 bases between. CDR1 and CDR2 (germline): SGHTA, FQGTGA. The CDR3 consists of 13 residues.

The chain has TRBV5-1 and TRBJ1-1, with 8 bases identical to TRBD1. V lost 8 bases, J lost 4 bases, and 13 bases stayed unmatched. From germline, CDR1 is SGHRS and CDR2 YFSETQ. The CDR3 extends over 15 amino acids. The CDR3 DNA reads as TGCGCCAGACCCCATAACAGGGGGACTGTCACTGAAGCTTTCTTT. Translation: CARPHNRGTVTEAFF.

The chain has TRBV7-9 and TRBJ1-2, with 9 nucleotides matching TRBD1. The CDR3 is made up of 15 amino acids. V trimming: 0 bases; J trimming: 7 bases; junction bases outside the gene matches: 6. CDR1 and CDR2 from the germline V gene are SEHNR and FQNEAQ (reference sequence). CDR3 protein: CASSLADRGARGYTF. In nucleotides, the CDR3 is TGTGCCAGCAGCTTAGCGGACAGGGGCGCACGTGGCTACACCTTC.

The V gene is TRBV11-2, the J gene TRBJ2-1, with TRBD2 identical over 7 bases. J lost 7 bases, V lost 6 bases, and 6 bases had no gene match. The CDR3 is made up of 13 amino acids. Germline V gives CDR1 SGHAT, CDR2 FQNNGV. The CDR3 loop reads CASREGGVNEQFF. DNA for the CDR3: TGTGCCAGCAGGGAGGGAGGGGTAAATGAGCAGTTCTTC.

This chain links TRBV11-3 with TRBJ2-1; TRBD2 aligns across 11 bases. V shed 4 bases and J 8 bases; nucleotides not matched to a gene: 7. Germline values: CDR1 SGHNT, CDR2 YENEEA. CDR3 length: 15 amino acids. CDR3 DNA: TGTGCCAGCAGCTCAACTAGCGGGGGAGAGGATGAGCAGTTCTTC. Translated: CASSSTSGGEDEQFF.

The sample holds a few counts of this clone. The gene calls are TRBV19 and TRBJ2-3; 7 positions agree with TRBD2. This CDR3 comprises 14 residues. V gave up 4 bases and J gave up 4 bases; unmatched junction bases: 5. The germline gives CDR1 LNHDA, CDR2 SQIVND (reference sequence). The CDR3 is CASSRGGVADTQYF. The DNA for the CDR3 is TGTGCCAGTAGTAGGGGGGGGGTTGCAGATACGCAGTATTTT. Drawing the rest from reference TRBV19 and TRBJ2-3, the complete variable domain is DGGITQSPKYLFRKEGQNVTLSCEQNLNHDAMYWYRQDPGQGLRLIYYSQIVNDFQKGDIAEGYSVSREKKESFPLTVTSAQKNPTAFYLCASSRGGVADTQYFGPGTRLTVL.